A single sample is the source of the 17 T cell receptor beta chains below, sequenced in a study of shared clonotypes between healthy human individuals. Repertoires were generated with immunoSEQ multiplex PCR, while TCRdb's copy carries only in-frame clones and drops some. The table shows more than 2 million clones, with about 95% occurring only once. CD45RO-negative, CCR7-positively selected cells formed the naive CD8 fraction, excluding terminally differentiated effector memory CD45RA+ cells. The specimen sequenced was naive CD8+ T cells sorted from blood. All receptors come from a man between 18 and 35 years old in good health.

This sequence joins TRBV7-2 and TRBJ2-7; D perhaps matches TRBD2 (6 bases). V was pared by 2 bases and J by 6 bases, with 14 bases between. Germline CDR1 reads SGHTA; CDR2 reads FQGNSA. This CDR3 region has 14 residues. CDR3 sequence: CASSLLDRGGEQYF. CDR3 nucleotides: TGTGCCAGCAGCTTACTGGATAGGGGAGGCGAGCAGTACTTC. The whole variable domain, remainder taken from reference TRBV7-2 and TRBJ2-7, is GAGVSQSPSNKVTEKGKDVELRCDPISGHTALYWYRQSLGQGLEFLIYFQGNSAPDKSGLPSDRFSAERTGGSVSTLTIQRTQQEDSAVYLCASSLLDRGGEQYFGPGTRLTVT.

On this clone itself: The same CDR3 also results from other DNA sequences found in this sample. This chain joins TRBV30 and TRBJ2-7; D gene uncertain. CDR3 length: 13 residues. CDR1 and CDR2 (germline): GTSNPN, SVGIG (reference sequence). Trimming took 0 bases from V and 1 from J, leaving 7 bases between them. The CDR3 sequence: CAWSVRPSYEQYF. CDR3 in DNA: TGTGCCTGGAGTGTACGTCCATCCTACGAGCAGTACTTC.

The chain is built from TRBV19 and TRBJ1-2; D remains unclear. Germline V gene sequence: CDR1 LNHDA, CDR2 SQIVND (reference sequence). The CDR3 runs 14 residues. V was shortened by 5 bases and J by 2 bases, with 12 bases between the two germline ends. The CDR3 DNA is TGTGCCAGTAGTGTCCCGGACCTCAACTATGGCTACACCTTC. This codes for CASSVPDLNYGYTF.

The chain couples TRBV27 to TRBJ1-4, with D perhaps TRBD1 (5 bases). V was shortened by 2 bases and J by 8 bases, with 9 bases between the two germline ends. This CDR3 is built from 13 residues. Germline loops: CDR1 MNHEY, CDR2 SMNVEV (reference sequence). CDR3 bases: TGTGCCAGCAGTTTAGCGGGGGAAGAAAAACTGTTTTTT. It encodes CASSLAGEEKLFF.

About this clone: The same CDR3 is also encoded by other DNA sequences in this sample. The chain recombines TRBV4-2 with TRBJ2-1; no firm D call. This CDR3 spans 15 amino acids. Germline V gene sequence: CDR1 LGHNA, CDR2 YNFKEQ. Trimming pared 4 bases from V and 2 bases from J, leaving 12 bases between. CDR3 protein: CASSLSSGAYNEQFF. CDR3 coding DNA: TGTGCCAGCAGCCTATCCTCTGGGGCCTACAATGAGCAGTTCTTC.

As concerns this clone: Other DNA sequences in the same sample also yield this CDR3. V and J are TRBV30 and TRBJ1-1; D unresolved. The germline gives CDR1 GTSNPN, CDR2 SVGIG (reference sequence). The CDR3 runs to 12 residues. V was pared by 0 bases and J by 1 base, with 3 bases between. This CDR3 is CAWSVANTEAFF. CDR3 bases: TGTGCCTGGAGTGTCGCGAACACTGAAGCTTTCTTT.

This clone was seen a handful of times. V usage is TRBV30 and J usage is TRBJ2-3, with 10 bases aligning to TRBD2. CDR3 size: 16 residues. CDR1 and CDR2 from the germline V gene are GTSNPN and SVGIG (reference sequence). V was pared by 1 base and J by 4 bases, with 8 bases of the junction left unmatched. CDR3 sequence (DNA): TGTGCCTGGAGTGCTCCAGCGGGGGGGCGGGCAGATACGCAGTATTTT. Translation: CAWSAPAGGRADTQYF. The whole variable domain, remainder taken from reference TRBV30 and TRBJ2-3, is SQTIHQWPATLVQPVGSPLSLECTVEGTSNPNLYWYRQAAGRGLQLLFYSVGIGQISSEVPQNLSASRPQDRQFILSSKKLLLSDSGFYLCAWSAPAGGRADTQYFGPGTRLTVL.

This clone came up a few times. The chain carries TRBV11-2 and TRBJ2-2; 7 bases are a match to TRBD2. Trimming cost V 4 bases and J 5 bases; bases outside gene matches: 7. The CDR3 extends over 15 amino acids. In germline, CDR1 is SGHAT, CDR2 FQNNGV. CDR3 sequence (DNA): TGTGCCAGCAGCTCACTACGGGGGGATACCGGGGAGCTGTTTTTT. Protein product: CASSSLRGDTGELFF.

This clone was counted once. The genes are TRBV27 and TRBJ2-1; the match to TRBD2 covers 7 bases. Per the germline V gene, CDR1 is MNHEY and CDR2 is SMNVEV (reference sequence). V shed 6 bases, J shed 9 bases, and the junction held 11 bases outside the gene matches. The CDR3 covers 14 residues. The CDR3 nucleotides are TGTGCCAGCAGACTAGCGACCGACTATGGTGAGCAGTTCTTC. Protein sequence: CASRLATDYGEQFF.

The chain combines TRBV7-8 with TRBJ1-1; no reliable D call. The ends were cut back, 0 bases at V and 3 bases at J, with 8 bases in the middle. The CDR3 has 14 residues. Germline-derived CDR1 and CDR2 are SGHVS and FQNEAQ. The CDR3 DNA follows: TGTGCCAGCAGCTTAGCGGAGTCTTACACTGAAGCTTTCTTT. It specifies CASSLAESYTEAFF.

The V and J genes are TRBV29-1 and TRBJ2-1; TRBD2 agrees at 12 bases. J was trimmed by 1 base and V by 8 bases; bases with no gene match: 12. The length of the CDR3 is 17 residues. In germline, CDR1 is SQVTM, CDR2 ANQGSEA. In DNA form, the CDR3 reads TGCAGCCTTCTGGGGACTCTAGCGGGAGGGTCCTACAATGAGCAGTTCTTC. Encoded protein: CSLLGTLAGGSYNEQFF.

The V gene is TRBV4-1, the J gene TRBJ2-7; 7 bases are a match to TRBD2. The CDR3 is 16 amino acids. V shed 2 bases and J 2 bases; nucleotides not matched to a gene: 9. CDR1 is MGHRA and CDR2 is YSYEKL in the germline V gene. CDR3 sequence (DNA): TGCGCCAGCAGCCAATACCACGCGGGAGAAACCTACGAGCAGTACTTC. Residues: CASSQYHAGETYEQYF.

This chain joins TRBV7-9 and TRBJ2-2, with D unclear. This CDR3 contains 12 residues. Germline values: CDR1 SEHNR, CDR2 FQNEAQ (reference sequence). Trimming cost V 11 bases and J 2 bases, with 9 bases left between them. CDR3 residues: CALQRNTGELFF. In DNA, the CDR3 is TGTGCCCTACAGCGTAACACCGGGGAGCTGTTTTTT. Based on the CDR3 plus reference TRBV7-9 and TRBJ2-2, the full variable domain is DTGVSQNPRHKITKRGQNVTFRCDPISEHNRLYWYRQTLGQGPEFLTYFQNEAQLEKSRLLSDRFSAERPKGSFSTLEIQRTEQGDSAMYLCALQRNTGELFFGEGSRLTVL.

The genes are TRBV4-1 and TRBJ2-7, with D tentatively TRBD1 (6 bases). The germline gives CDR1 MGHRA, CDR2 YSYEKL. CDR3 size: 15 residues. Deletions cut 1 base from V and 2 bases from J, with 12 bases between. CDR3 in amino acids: CASSQVTGLPYEQYF. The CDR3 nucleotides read TGCGCCAGCAGCCAAGTGACAGGATTACCCTACGAGCAGTACTTC.

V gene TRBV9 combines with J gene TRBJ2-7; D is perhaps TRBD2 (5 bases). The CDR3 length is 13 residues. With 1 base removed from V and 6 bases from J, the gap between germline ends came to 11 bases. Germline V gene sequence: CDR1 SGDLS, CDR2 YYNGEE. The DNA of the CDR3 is TGTGCCAGCAGCGTAAAGCTAGAGGGCGAGCAGTACTTC. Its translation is CASSVKLEGEQYF.

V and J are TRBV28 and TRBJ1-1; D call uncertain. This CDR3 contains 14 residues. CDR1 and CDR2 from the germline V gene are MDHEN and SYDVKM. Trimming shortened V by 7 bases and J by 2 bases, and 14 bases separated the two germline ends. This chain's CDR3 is CASTPDGTNTEAFF. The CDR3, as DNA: TGTGCCAGCACCCCAGACGGAACAAACACTGAAGCTTTCTTT.

The CDR3 reads CASRKVRNEKLFF. The CDR3 region has the DNA TGTGCCAGCAGAAAGGTCCGAAACGAAAAACTGTTTTTT. The chain joins TRBV5-4 to TRBJ1-4; D remains ambiguous. V was pared by 5 bases and J by 8 bases, with 13 bases between. The CDR3 loop spans 13 amino acids. From germline, CDR1 is SGHNT and CDR2 YYREEE (reference sequence).